The rows below give T cell receptor beta chains drawn from one sample of a study of blood T cells in healthy people across ages. TCRdb passed the 5' RACE reads through MiXCR, listing each CDR3 protein once. This sample carries roughly 1,300,000 distinct CDR3 sequences, around 55% of them seen once, and the ten largest clones take over 5.5%. Sample: blood. The receptors come from a man between 18 and 35 years old in good health. Both conserved end residues are part of each CDR3. D genes are given only for firm matches. Clone size is not always given. Where it is, it says once, few, many or a class for expanded clones.

abundance: once; d_gene: NA; len: 13; j_gene: TRBJ1-1; v_gene: TRBV29-1; CDR3aa: CSADQLGQTEAFF; CDR3nt: TGCAGCGCCGACCAGCTAGGACAGACTGAAGCTTTCTTT
abundance: few; d_gene: TRBD2; len: 16; j_gene: TRBJ2-7; v_gene: TRBV3-1; CDR3aa: CASSPTTSGTDYEQYF; CDR3nt: TGTGCCAGCAGCCCTACGACTAGCGGGACAGACTACGAGCAGTACTTC
abundance: NA; d_gene: TRBD1; len: 16; j_gene: TRBJ2-7; v_gene: TRBV3-1; CDR3aa: CASSARAQGRIYEQYF; CDR3nt: TGTGCCAGCAGCGCAAGGGCACAGGGGCGAATTTACGAGCAGTACTTC
abundance: few; d_gene: NA; len: 15; j_gene: TRBJ2-7; v_gene: TRBV5-6; CDR3aa: CASSAAVQTTYEQYF; CDR3nt: TGTGCCAGCAGCGCAGCGGTCCAGACTACATACGAGCAGTACTTC
abundance: NA; d_gene: TRBD1; len: 12; j_gene: TRBJ2-7; v_gene: TRBV29-1; CDR3aa: CSVVQGAYEQYF; CDR3nt: TGCAGCGTTGTACAGGGGGCCTACGAGCAGTACTTC
abundance: few; d_gene: NA; len: 15; j_gene: TRBJ1-6; v_gene: TRBV7-9; CDR3aa: CASSLPGPYNSPLHF; CDR3nt: TGTGCCAGCAGCTTACCGGGACCCTATAATTCACCCCTCCACTTT
abundance: NA; d_gene: NA; len: 14; j_gene: TRBJ2-2; v_gene: TRBV6-4; CDR3aa: CASSDEGNTGELFF; CDR3nt: TGTGCCAGCAGTGACGAGGGGAACACCGGGGAGCTGTTTTTT
abundance: NA; d_gene: NA; len: 17; j_gene: TRBJ2-1; v_gene: TRBV11-2; CDR3aa: CASSLGPQIGTNNEQFF; CDR3nt: TGTGCCAGCAGCTTAGGGCCGCAGATCGGTACGAACAATGAGCAGTTCTTC
abundance: NA; d_gene: NA; len: 13; j_gene: TRBJ2-7; v_gene: TRBV14; CDR3aa: CASSQWTVREQYF; CDR3nt: TGTGCCAGCAGCCAATGGACGGTTCGCGAGCAGTACTTC
abundance: NA; d_gene: TRBD2; len: 14; j_gene: TRBJ2-2; v_gene: TRBV4-1; CDR3aa: CASSRSTSGGELFF; CDR3nt: TGCGCCAGCAGCCGATCGACTAGCGGCGGGGAGCTGTTTTTT
abundance: NA; d_gene: NA; len: 17; j_gene: TRBJ2-7; v_gene: TRBV20-1; CDR3aa: CSARDRGPGAGSYEQYF; CDR3nt: TGCAGTGCTAGAGATCGCGGTCCAGGGGCCGGCTCCTACGAGCAGTACTTC
abundance: few; d_gene: TRBD1; len: 15; j_gene: TRBJ1-2; v_gene: TRBV5-5; CDR3aa: CASSQPGQLFYGYTF; CDR3nt: TGTGCCAGCAGCCAGCCGGGACAGCTCTTCTATGGCTACACCTTC
abundance: NA; d_gene: TRBD1; len: 12; j_gene: TRBJ2-7; v_gene: TRBV20-1; CDR3aa: CSAQDRGWEQYF; CDR3nt: TGCAGTGCTCAGGACAGGGGATGGGAGCAGTACTTC
abundance: NA; d_gene: NA; len: 12; j_gene: TRBJ2-4; v_gene: TRBV6-2/TRBV6-3; CDR3aa: CASSDTYNEQYF; CDR3nt: TGTGCCAGCAGTGACACATACAATGAGCAGTACTTC
abundance: NA; d_gene: NA; len: 15; j_gene: TRBJ1-1; v_gene: TRBV27; CDR3aa: CASSLGTYRGTEAFF; CDR3nt: TGTGCCAGCAGTTTGGGGACCTACCGTGGCACTGAAGCTTTCTTT
abundance: few; d_gene: NA; len: 15; j_gene: TRBJ2-7; v_gene: TRBV20-1; CDR3aa: CSAETGTGATYEQYF; CDR3nt: TGCAGTGCTGAAACCGGGACGGGGGCCACCTACGAGCAGTACTTC
abundance: few; d_gene: NA; len: 12; j_gene: TRBJ2-1; v_gene: TRBV12-3/TRBV12-4; CDR3aa: CAAAGNYNEQFF; CDR3nt: TGTGCCGCGGCAGGGAACTACAATGAGCAGTTCTTC
abundance: few; d_gene: NA; len: 17; j_gene: TRBJ2-4; v_gene: TRBV6-2/TRBV6-3; CDR3aa: CASSSLQGILAKNIQYF; CDR3nt: TGTGCCAGCAGTTCTCTCCAGGGAATCTTAGCCAAAAACATTCAGTACTTC
abundance: few; d_gene: TRBD1; len: 15; j_gene: TRBJ1-1; v_gene: TRBV27; CDR3aa: CASSPRDRLNTEAFF; CDR3nt: TGTGCCAGCAGTCCTCGGGACAGGCTTAACACTGAAGCTTTCTTT
abundance: NA; d_gene: NA; len: 13; j_gene: TRBJ1-1; v_gene: TRBV5-6; CDR3aa: CASSLAGDSRAFF; CDR3nt: TGTGCCAGCAGCTTGGCAGGAGACAGTAGAGCTTTCTTT
abundance: NA; d_gene: TRBD1; len: 16; j_gene: TRBJ1-1; v_gene: TRBV14; CDR3aa: CASSQVGGQGYTEAFF; CDR3nt: TGTGCCAGCAGCCAAGTAGGTGGACAGGGTTACACTGAAGCTTTCTTT
abundance: few; d_gene: NA; len: 14; j_gene: TRBJ2-7; v_gene: TRBV14; CDR3aa: CASSQGAGDYEQYF; CDR3nt: TGTGCCAGCAGCCAAGGGGCAGGGGACTACGAGCAGTACTTC
abundance: once; d_gene: NA; len: 14; j_gene: TRBJ2-3; v_gene: TRBV12-3/TRBV12-4; CDR3aa: CASSRWVGTDTQYF; CDR3nt: TGTGCCAGCAGCCGATGGGTTGGCACAGATACACAGTATTTT
abundance: NA; d_gene: NA; len: 13; j_gene: TRBJ2-5; v_gene: TRBV4-1; CDR3aa: CASSQRRSETQYF; CDR3nt: TGCGCCAGCAGCCAGCGCCGCTCTGAGACCCAGTACTTC
abundance: few; d_gene: NA; len: 14; j_gene: TRBJ2-5; v_gene: TRBV29-1; CDR3aa: CSVADGSMWETQYF; CDR3nt: TGCAGCGTAGCGGACGGATCTATGTGGGAGACCCAGTACTTC
abundance: NA; d_gene: NA; len: 14; j_gene: TRBJ2-6; v_gene: TRBV20-1; CDR3aa: CSARDHSGANVLTF; CDR3nt: TGCAGTGCTAGAGATCACTCTGGGGCCAACGTCCTGACTTTC
abundance: NA; d_gene: TRBD1; len: 17; j_gene: TRBJ1-2; v_gene: TRBV18; CDR3aa: CASSPRSPGQANYGYTF; CDR3nt: TGTGCCAGCTCACCACGGAGCCCGGGACAGGCTAACTATGGCTACACCTTC
abundance: once; d_gene: NA; len: 16; j_gene: TRBJ2-7; v_gene: TRBV21-1; CDR3aa: CASSKKGTSGKYEQYF; CDR3nt: TGTGCCAGCAGCAAAAAAGGGACTAGCGGGAAATACGAGCAGTACTTC
abundance: NA; d_gene: NA; len: 16; j_gene: TRBJ2-1; v_gene: TRBV11-1; CDR3aa: CASSSPFPGVEGEQFF; CDR3nt: TGTGCCAGCAGCTCCCCTTTTCCAGGGGTGGAGGGTGAGCAGTTCTTC
abundance: NA; d_gene: NA; len: 15; j_gene: TRBJ2-3; v_gene: TRBV5-1; CDR3aa: CASSQWDGTTDTQYF; CDR3nt: TGCGCCAGCAGCCAGTGGGACGGAACCACAGATACGCAGTATTTT
abundance: NA; d_gene: TRBD1; len: 15; j_gene: TRBJ1-1; v_gene: TRBV12-3/TRBV12-4; CDR3aa: CASSTGTGPNTEAFF; CDR3nt: TGTGCCAGCAGCACCGGGACAGGGCCGAACACTGAAGCTTTCTTT
abundance: few; d_gene: NA; len: 12; j_gene: TRBJ2-3; v_gene: TRBV7-9; CDR3aa: CATDSTTDTQYF; CDR3nt: TGTGCCACAGACAGCACCACAGATACGCAGTATTTT
abundance: many; d_gene: TRBD1; len: 15; j_gene: TRBJ2-1; v_gene: TRBV9; CDR3aa: CASSRRDSPYNEQFF; CDR3nt: TGTGCCAGCAGCAGACGGGACAGCCCCTACAATGAGCAGTTCTTC
abundance: NA; d_gene: NA; len: 18; j_gene: TRBJ2-3; v_gene: TRBV29-1; CDR3aa: CSVEDLIEEGARTDTQYF; CDR3nt: TGCAGCGTTGAAGATCTAATAGAGGAAGGGGCCCGCACAGATACGCAGTATTTT
abundance: NA; d_gene: TRBD1; len: 15; j_gene: TRBJ1-2; v_gene: TRBV7-9; CDR3aa: CASSVRRTGVYGYTF; CDR3nt: TGTGCCAGCAGCGTACGACGGACAGGGGTTTATGGCTACACCTTC
abundance: few; d_gene: TRBD1; len: 15; j_gene: TRBJ1-2; v_gene: TRBV27; CDR3aa: CASSLGTGGTYGYTF; CDR3nt: TGTGCCAGCAGTCTTGGGACAGGGGGGACCTATGGCTACACCTTC
abundance: NA; d_gene: NA; len: 15; j_gene: TRBJ2-2; v_gene: TRBV7-2; CDR3aa: CASSPIGSITGELFF; CDR3nt: TGTGCCAGCAGCCCGATAGGGTCGATCACCGGGGAGCTGTTTTTT
abundance: few; d_gene: NA; len: 14; j_gene: TRBJ2-1; v_gene: TRBV27; CDR3aa: CASSFAPDFNEQFF; CDR3nt: TGTGCCAGCAGTTTTGCACCCGACTTCAATGAGCAGTTCTTC
abundance: once; d_gene: TRBD2; len: 14; j_gene: TRBJ2-1; v_gene: TRBV10-3; CDR3aa: CAISVGGAGNEQFF; CDR3nt: TGTGCCATCAGTGTCGGGGGGGCAGGTAATGAGCAGTTCTTC
abundance: NA; d_gene: NA; len: 14; j_gene: TRBJ1-3; v_gene: TRBV29-1; CDR3aa: CSATGRLSGNTIYF; CDR3nt: TGCAGCGCCACCGGGAGGCTCTCTGGAAACACCATATATTTT
abundance: NA; d_gene: TRBD1; len: 16; j_gene: TRBJ2-2; v_gene: TRBV5-1; CDR3aa: CASSLNDRANTGELFF; CDR3nt: TGCGCCAGCAGCCTAAACGACAGGGCGAACACCGGGGAGCTGTTTTTT
abundance: few; d_gene: TRBD1; len: 16; j_gene: TRBJ2-1; v_gene: TRBV15; CDR3aa: CATSRVGQGPYNEQFF; CDR3nt: TGTGCCACCAGCAGAGTCGGACAGGGGCCTTACAATGAGCAGTTCTTC
abundance: NA; d_gene: NA; len: 16; j_gene: TRBJ2-5; v_gene: TRBV7-9; CDR3aa: CASSLSDSPGVETQYF; CDR3nt: TGTGCCAGCAGCTTATCGGACAGCCCCGGGGTAGAGACCCAGTACTTC
abundance: few; d_gene: NA; len: 14; j_gene: TRBJ2-5; v_gene: TRBV10-1; CDR3aa: CASSESIGLGTQYF; CDR3nt: TGCGCCAGCAGTGAGTCTATCGGGCTGGGGACCCAGTACTTC
abundance: NA; d_gene: TRBD2; len: 15; j_gene: TRBJ2-7; v_gene: TRBV20-1; CDR3aa: CSARGLAGVGREQYF; CDR3nt: TGCAGTGCTAGAGGACTAGCGGGAGTGGGTCGCGAGCAGTACTTC
abundance: NA; d_gene: TRBD2; len: 15; j_gene: TRBJ2-5; v_gene: TRBV4-2; CDR3aa: CASSQGAAGEETQYF; CDR3nt: TGTGCCAGCAGCCAAGGGGCAGCGGGGGAAGAGACCCAGTACTTC
abundance: NA; d_gene: NA; len: 13; j_gene: TRBJ2-1; v_gene: TRBV4-3; CDR3aa: CASSQEITDEQFF; CDR3nt: TGCGCCAGCAGCCAAGAAATTACCGATGAGCAGTTCTTC
abundance: NA; d_gene: TRBD1; len: 15; j_gene: TRBJ1-6; v_gene: TRBV10-3; CDR3aa: CAISESSTGVSPLHF; CDR3nt: TGTGCCATCAGTGAGTCTTCGACAGGGGTGTCACCCCTCCACTTT
abundance: NA; d_gene: TRBD2; len: 13; j_gene: TRBJ2-3; v_gene: TRBV27; CDR3aa: CARTGHGGDTQYF; CDR3nt: TGTGCCAGAACCGGGCACGGGGGGGATACGCAGTATTTT